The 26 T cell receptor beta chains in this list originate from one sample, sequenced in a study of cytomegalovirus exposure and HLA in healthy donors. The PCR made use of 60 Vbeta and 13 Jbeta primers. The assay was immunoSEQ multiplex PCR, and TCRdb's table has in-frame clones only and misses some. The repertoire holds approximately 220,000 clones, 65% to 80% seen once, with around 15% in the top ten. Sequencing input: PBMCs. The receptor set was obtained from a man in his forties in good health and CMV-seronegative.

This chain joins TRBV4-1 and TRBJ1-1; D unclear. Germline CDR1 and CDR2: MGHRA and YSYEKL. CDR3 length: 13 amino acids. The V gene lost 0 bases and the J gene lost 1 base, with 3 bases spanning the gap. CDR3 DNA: TGCGCCAGCAGCCAAGACGGGAACACTGAAGCTTTCTTT. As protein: CASSQDGNTEAFF.

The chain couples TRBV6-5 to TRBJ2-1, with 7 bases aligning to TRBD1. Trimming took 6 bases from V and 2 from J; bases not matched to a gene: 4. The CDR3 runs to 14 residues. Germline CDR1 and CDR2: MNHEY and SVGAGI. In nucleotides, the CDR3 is TGTGCCAGCAGCCCCGGGACAGCCTACAATGAGCAGTTCTTC. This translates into CASSPGTAYNEQFF.

CDR3 sequence: CASSLSGQLNTEAFF. The CDR3 coding sequence is TGTGCCAGCAGCTTATCTGGACAGTTGAACACTGAAGCTTTCTTT. This chain uses TRBV7-9 with TRBJ1-1, with a weak D call TRBD1 (6 bases). This CDR3 spans 15 amino acids. Germline CDR1 reads SEHNR; CDR2 reads FQNEAQ (reference sequence). Between the trimmed V and J ends, which lost 2 bases and 0 bases, there was a span of 10 bases.

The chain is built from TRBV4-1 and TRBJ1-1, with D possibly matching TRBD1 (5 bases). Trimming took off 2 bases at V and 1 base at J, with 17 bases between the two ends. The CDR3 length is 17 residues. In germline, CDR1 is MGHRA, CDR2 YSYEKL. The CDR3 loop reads CASSQSITGARNTEAFF. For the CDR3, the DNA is TGCGCCAGCAGCCAATCAATCACAGGCGCCCGGAACACTGAAGCTTTCTTT.

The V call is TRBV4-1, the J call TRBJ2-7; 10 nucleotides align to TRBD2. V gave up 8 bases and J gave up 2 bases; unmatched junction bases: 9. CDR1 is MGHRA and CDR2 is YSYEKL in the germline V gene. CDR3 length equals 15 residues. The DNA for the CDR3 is TGCGCCAGCTCGGAAGAGAGCGGGAGGGCCTACGAGCAGTACTTC. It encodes CASSEESGRAYEQYF.

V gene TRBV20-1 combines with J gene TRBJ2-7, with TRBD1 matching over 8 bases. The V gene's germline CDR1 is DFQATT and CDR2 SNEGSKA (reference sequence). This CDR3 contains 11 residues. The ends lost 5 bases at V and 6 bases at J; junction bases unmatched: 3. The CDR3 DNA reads TGCAGTGCTTATACAGGGGGCGAGCAGTACTTC. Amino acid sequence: CSAYTGGEQYF.

CDR3 in amino acids: CAISESGNTEAFF. The CDR3 nucleotides read TGTGCCATCAGTGAGTCCGGGAACACTGAAGCTTTCTTT. V usage is TRBV10-3 and J usage is TRBJ1-1; no clear D. This CDR3 comprises 13 residues. The ends were cut back, 0 bases at V and 1 base at J, with 3 bases in the middle. Germline V lookup: CDR1 ENHRY, CDR2 SYGVKD.

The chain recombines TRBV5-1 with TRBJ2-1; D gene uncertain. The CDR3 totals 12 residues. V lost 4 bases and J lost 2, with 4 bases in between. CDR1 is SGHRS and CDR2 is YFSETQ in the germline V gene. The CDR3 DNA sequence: TGCGCCAGCAGCATAACCTACAATGAGCAGTTCTTC. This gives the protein CASSITYNEQFF.

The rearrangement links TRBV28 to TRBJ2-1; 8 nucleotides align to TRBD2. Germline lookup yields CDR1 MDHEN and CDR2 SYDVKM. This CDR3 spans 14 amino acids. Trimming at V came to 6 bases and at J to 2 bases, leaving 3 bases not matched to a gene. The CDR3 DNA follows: TGTGCCAGCAGAAGCGGGAGTCCCTACAATGAGCAGTTCTTC. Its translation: CASRSGSPYNEQFF.

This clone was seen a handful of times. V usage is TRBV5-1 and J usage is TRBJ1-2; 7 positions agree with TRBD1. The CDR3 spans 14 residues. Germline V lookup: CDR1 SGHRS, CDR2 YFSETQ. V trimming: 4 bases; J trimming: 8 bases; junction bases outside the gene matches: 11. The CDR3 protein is CASSDRQGSEGYTF. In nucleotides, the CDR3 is TGCGCCAGCAGCGATCGACAGGGATCGGAGGGCTACACCTTC.

CDR3 DNA: TGTGCCAGCAGCTTTTCTACTGGGGCCAACGTCCTGACTTTC. This gives the protein CASSFSTGANVLTF. This chain uses TRBV7-8 with TRBJ2-6; D remains unclear. The CDR3 consists of 14 residues. Trimming took 3 bases from V and 2 from J, leaving 5 bases between them. CDR1 and CDR2 (germline): SGHVS, FQNEAQ.

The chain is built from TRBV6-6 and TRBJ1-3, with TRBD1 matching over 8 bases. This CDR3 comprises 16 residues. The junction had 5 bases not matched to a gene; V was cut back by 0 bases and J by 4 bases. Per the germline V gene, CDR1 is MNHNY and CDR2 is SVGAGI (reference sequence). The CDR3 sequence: CASSYSRGTGGNTIYF. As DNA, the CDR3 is TGTGCCAGCAGTTACTCCCGCGGGACAGGCGGAAACACCATATATTTT.

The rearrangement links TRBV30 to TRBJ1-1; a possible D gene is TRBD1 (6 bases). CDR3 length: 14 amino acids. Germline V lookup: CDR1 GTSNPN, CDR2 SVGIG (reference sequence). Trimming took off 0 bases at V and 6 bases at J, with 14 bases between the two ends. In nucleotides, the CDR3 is TGTGCCTGGAGTGTAGGGGGTGGGAGCCCTGAAGCTTTCTTT. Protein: CAWSVGGGSPEAFF.

The CDR3 region is CASSSSTSSSSYNEQFF. CDR3 bases: TGTGCCAGCAGCTCGTCGACTAGCTCCTCTTCCTACAATGAGCAGTTCTTC. The chain uses TRBV7-9 and TRBJ2-1, with 7 positions matching TRBD2. CDR3 size: 17 residues. Germline CDR1 and CDR2: SEHNR and FQNEAQ (reference sequence). Trimming at V came to 4 bases and at J to 1 base, leaving 10 bases not matched to a gene.

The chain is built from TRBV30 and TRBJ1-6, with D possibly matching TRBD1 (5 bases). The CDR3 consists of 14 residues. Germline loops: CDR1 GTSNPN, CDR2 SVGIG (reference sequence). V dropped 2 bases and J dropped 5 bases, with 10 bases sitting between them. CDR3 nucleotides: TGTGCCTGGAGTAGCCTGACAGATAATTCACCCCTCCACTTT. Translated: CAWSSLTDNSPLHF.

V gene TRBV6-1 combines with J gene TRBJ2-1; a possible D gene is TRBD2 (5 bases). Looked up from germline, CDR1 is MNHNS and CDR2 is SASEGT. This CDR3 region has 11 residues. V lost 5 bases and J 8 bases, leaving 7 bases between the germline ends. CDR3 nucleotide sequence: TGTGCCAGCAGTCAGCGGTATGAGCAGTTCTTC. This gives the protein CASSQRYEQFF.

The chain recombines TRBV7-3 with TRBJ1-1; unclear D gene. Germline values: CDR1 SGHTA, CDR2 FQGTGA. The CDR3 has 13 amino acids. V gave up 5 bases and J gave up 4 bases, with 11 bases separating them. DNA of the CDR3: TGTGCCAGCAGCCAAGGAACGGGCACTGAAGCTTTCTTT. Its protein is CASSQGTGTEAFF. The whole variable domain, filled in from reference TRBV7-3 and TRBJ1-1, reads GAGVSQTPSNKVTEKGKYVELRCDPISGHTALYWYRQSLGQGPEFLIYFQGTGAADDSGLPNDRFFAVRPEGSVSTLKIQRTERGDSAVYLCASSQGTGTEAFFGQGTRLTVV.

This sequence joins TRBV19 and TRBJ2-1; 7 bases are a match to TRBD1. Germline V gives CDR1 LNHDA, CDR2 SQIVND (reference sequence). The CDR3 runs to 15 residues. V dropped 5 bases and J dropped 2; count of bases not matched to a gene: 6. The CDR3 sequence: CASSLTGTAYNEQFF. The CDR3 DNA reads TGTGCCAGTAGTCTGACCGGGACAGCCTACAATGAGCAGTTCTTC.

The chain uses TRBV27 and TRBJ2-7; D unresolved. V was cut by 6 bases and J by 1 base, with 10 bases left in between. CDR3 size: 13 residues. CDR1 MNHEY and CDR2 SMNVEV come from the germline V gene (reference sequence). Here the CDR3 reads CASSPVPSYEQYF. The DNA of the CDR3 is TGTGCCAGCAGCCCAGTCCCTTCCTACGAGCAGTACTTC.

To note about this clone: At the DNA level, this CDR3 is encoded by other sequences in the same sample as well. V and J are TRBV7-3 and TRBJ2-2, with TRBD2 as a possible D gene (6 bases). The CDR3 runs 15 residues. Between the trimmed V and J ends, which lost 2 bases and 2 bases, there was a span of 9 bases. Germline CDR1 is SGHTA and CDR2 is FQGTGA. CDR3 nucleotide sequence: TGTGCCAGCAGCTTAGCGGGGCCAAACACCGGGGAGCTGTTTTTT. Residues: CASSLAGPNTGELFF.

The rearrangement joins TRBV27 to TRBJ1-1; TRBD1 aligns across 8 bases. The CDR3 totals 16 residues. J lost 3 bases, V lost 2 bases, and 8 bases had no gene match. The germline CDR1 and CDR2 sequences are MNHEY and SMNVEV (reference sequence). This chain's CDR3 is CASSLTPTGGYTEAFF. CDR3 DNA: TGTGCCAGCAGTTTAACGCCCACAGGGGGTTACACTGAAGCTTTCTTT.

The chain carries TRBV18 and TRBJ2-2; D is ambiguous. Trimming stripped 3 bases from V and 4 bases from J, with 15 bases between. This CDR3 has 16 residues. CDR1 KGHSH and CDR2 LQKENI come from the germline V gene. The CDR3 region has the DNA TGTGCCAGCTCACCGTGGCTTCCCGATGGCACCGGGGAGCTGTTTTTT. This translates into CASSPWLPDGTGELFF.

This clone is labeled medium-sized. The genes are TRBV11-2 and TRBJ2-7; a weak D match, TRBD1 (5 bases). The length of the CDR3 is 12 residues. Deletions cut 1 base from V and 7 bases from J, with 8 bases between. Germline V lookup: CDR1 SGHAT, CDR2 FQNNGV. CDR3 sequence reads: CASSLAGYEQYF. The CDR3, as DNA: TGTGCCAGCAGCTTAGCAGGGTATGAGCAGTACTTC.

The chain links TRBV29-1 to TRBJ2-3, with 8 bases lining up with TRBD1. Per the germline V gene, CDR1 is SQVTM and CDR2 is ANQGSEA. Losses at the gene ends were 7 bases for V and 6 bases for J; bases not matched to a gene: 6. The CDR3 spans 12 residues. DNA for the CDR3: TGCAGCGCCGACAGGGGTATGGATACGCAGTATTTT. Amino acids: CSADRGMDTQYF.

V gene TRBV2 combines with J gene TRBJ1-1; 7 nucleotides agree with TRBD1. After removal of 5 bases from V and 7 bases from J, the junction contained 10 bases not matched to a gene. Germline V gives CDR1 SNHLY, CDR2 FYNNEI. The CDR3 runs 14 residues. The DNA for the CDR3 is TGTGCCAGCAGTTTTAATAAGGGGACAGATGAAGCTTTCTTT. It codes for CASSFNKGTDEAFF.

This chain's CDR3 is CASSTPGAGNTIYF. The CDR3 DNA sequence: TGTGCCAGTAGTACCCCGGGGGCTGGAAACACCATATATTTT. The chain links TRBV19 to TRBJ1-3; tentatively, D is TRBD1 (5 bases). The CDR3 has 14 amino acids. Trimming stripped 4 bases from V and 2 bases from J, with 9 bases between. Germline-derived CDR1 and CDR2 are LNHDA and SQIVND (reference sequence).